A selection of T cell receptor beta chains follows, all from one sample in a study of CXCR4 blockade with PD-1 therapy in pancreatic cancer. The repertoire was sequenced with immunoSEQ multiplex PCR; TCRdb's copy has only in-frame clones and lacks some. Of fewer than 4,000 clones in the sample, more than 35% were seen once. Sequencing used tumor tissue. The receptors were sampled from a human donor with pancreatic ductal adenocarcinoma. The conserved cysteine and the conserved F or W are not part of the CDR3 here. Fields, in order: V gene, clone size, J gene, CDR3 protein. Expanded clones are given a class, and other clones once, few, many or no size at all.

V gene: TRBV10-2; clone size: -; J gene: TRBJ2-3; CDR3 protein: ASSDGQASTDTQY
V gene: TRBV7-7; clone size: few; J gene: TRBJ2-3; CDR3 protein: ASSLPLGPQPDTQY
V gene: TRBV6-9; clone size: -; J gene: TRBJ1-4; CDR3 protein: ASSSGPEEKLF
V gene: TRBV11-3; clone size: few; J gene: TRBJ1-1; CDR3 protein: ASSLDAGWNTEAF
V gene: TRBV6-8; clone size: few; J gene: TRBJ1-6; CDR3 protein: ASSYESSPNNSPLH
V gene: TRBV9; clone size: few; J gene: TRBJ2-7; CDR3 protein: ASSLGARDYEQY
V gene: TRBV11-3; clone size: few; J gene: TRBJ2-5; CDR3 protein: ASSTGTTGDIETQY
V gene: TRBV5-1; clone size: once; J gene: TRBJ1-3; CDR3 protein: ASSPRGLHSGNTIY
V gene: TRBV19; clone size: -; J gene: TRBJ1-1; CDR3 protein: ASNTDRGSEGTEAF
V gene: TRBV6-8; clone size: medium-sized; J gene: TRBJ1-2; CDR3 protein: ASSQYSQTNYGYT
V gene: TRBV23-1; clone size: -; J gene: TRBJ1-6; CDR3 protein: ASSQEAAGSPLH
V gene: TRBV29-1; clone size: -; J gene: TRBJ2-5; CDR3 protein: SVQSGQETQY
V gene: TRBV29-1; clone size: -; J gene: TRBJ1-2; CDR3 protein: SVLPWGRTGYT
V gene: TRBV25-1; clone size: -; J gene: TRBJ2-7; CDR3 protein: ASSRPGPYEQY
V gene: TRBV29-1; clone size: -; J gene: TRBJ2-1; CDR3 protein: SVGPRGRGNEQF
V gene: TRBV30; clone size: -; J gene: TRBJ2-1; CDR3 protein: AWEGSSYNEQF
V gene: TRBV5-1; clone size: few; J gene: TRBJ1-2; CDR3 protein: ASSLEAGPSNYGYT
V gene: TRBV18; clone size: -; J gene: TRBJ1-1; CDR3 protein: ASSPSVNTEAF
V gene: TRBV18; clone size: -; J gene: TRBJ1-1; CDR3 protein: ASSPWENTEAF
V gene: TRBV6-8; clone size: few; J gene: TRBJ2-3; CDR3 protein: ASSYGTDTDTQY
V gene: TRBV19; clone size: -; J gene: TRBJ2-7; CDR3 protein: ASSIWGEQY
V gene: TRBV11-3; clone size: few; J gene: TRBJ1-4; CDR3 protein: ASSLGDRGEQEKLF